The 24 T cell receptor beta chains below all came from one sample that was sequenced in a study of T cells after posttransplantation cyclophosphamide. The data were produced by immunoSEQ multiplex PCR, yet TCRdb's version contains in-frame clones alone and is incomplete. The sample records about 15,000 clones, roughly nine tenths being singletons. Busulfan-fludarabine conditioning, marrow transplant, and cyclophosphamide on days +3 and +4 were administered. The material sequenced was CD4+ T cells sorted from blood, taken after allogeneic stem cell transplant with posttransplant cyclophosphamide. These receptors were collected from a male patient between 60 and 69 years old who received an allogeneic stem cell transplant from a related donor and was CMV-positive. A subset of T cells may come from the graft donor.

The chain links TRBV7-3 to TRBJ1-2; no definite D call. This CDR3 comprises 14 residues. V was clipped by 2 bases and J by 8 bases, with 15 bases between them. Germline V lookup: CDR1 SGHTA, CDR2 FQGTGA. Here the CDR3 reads CASSLAPQSEGYTF. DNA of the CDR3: TGTGCCAGCAGCTTAGCTCCCCAGTCGGAGGGCTACACCTTC.

CDR3 sequence (DNA): TGTGCCAGCAGCCTACCGAACACCGGGGAGCTGTTTTTT. As protein: CASSLPNTGELFF. The V call is TRBV5-4, the J call TRBJ2-2; D uncertain. Germline V lookup: CDR1 SGHNT, CDR2 YYREEE (reference sequence). V lost 4 bases and J lost 0, with 4 bases in between. The CDR3 has 13 amino acids.

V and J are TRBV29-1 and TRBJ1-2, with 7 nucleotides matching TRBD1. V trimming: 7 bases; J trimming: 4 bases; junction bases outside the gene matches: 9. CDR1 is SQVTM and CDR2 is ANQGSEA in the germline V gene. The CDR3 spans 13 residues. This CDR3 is CSGGDSRGYGYTF. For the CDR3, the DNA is TGCAGCGGAGGGGACAGTCGGGGCTATGGCTACACCTTC.

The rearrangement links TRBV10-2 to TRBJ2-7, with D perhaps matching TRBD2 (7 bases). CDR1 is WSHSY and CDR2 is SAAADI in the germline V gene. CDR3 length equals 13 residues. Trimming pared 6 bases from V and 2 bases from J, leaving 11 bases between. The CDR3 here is CASSGGPTYEQYF. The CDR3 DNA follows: TGCGCCAGCAGCGGGGGGCCAACCTACGAGCAGTACTTC.

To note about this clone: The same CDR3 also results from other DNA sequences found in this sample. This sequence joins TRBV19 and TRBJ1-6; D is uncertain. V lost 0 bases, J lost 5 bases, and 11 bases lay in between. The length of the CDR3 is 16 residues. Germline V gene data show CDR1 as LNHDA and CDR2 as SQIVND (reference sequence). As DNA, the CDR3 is TGTGCCAGTAGTATAGATCGCAGAATACATAATTCACCCCTCCACTTT. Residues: CASSIDRRIHNSPLHF.

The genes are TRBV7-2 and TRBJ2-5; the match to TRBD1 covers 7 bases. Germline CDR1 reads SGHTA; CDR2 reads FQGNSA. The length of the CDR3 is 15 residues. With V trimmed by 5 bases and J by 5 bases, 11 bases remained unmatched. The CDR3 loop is CASSLNRGFRETQYF. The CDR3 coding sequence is TGTGCCAGCAGCCTAAACAGGGGCTTTAGGGAGACCCAGTACTTC.

The CDR3 DNA sequence: TGTGCCAGCAGCCTGCGACAGGGGGGCGCGAACACCGGGGAGCTGTTTTTT. Protein sequence: CASSLRQGGANTGELFF. The rearrangement joins TRBV7-6 to TRBJ2-2; 9 positions match TRBD1. CDR3 length equals 17 residues. CDR1 SGHVS and CDR2 FNYEAQ come from the germline V gene. The V segment lost 5 bases and the J segment 0 bases; nucleotides outside the gene matches: 7.

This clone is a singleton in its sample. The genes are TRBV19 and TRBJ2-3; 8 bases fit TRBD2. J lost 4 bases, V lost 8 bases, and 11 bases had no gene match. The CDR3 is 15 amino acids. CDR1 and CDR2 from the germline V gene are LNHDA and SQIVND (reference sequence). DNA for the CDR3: TGTGCCAGTGGCCCCATGGCGGGGGGTGCAGATACGCAGTATTTT. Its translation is CASGPMAGGADTQYF.

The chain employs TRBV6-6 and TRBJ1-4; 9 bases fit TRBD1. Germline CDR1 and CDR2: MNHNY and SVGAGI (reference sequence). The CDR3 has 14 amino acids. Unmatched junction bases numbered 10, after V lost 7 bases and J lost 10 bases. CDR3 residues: CASNAGTGQGKLFF. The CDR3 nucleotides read TGTGCCAGCAACGCCGGGACAGGGCAAGGAAAACTGTTTTTT.

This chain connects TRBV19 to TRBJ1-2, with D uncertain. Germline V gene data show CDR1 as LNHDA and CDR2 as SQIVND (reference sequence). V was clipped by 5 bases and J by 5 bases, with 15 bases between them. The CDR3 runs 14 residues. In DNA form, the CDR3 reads TGTGCCAGTAGTCCGGCCAAAGCGGGATATGGCTACACCTTC. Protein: CASSPAKAGYGYTF.

The CDR3 nucleotides read TGCGCCAGCAGCCAAGAATACCCAGGACAGGGACGCACCTTC. It encodes CASSQEYPGQGRTF. This sequence joins TRBV4-3 and TRBJ1-2; 8 bases align to TRBD1. The germline V gene has CDR1 LGHNA and CDR2 YSLEER. The CDR3 extends over 14 amino acids. V was clipped by 0 bases and J by 13 bases; unmatched bases: 10.

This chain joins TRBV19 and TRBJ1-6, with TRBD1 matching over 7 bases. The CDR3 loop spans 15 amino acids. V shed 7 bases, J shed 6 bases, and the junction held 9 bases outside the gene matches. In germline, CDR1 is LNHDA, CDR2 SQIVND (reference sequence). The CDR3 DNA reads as TGTGCCAGTACCACGACAGGGTCGGGTAATTCACCCCTCCACTTT. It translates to CASTTTGSGNSPLHF.

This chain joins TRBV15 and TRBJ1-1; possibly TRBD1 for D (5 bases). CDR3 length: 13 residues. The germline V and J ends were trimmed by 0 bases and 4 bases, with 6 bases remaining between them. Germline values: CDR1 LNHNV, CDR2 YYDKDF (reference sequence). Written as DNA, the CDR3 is TGTGCCACCAGCAGAGAGGGGGGCACTGAAGCTTTCTTT. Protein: CATSREGGTEAFF.

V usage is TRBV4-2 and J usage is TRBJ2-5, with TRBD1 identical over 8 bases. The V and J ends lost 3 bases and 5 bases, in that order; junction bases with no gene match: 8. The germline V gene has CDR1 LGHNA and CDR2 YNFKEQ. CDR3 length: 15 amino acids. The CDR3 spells CASSQATGVGETQYF. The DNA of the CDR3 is TGTGCCAGCAGCCAGGCGACAGGGGTGGGGGAGACCCAGTACTTC.

CDR3 sequence: CASSGQGFDRYGYTF. CDR3 nucleotides: TGCGCCAGCAGTGGTCAGGGTTTCGATCGCTATGGCTACACCTTC. V and J are TRBV10-2 and TRBJ1-2; perhaps TRBD1 as D (5 bases). Trimming left V 4 bases short and J 4 bases short, with 16 bases between. CDR3 length equals 15 residues. The germline CDR1 and CDR2 sequences are WSHSY and SAAADI.

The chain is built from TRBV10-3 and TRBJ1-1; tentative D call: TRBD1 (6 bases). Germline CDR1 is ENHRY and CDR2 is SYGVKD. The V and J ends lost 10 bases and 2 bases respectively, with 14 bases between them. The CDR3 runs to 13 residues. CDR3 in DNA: TGTGCCACCACGGACAGATTCAACACTGAAGCTTTCTTT. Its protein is CATTDRFNTEAFF.

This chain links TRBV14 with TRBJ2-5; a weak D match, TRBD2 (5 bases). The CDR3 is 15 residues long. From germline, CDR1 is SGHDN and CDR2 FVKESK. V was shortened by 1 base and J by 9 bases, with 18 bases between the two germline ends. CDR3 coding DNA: TGTGCCAGCAGCCAAGCTCGGACTCTGAATGGGGCCCAGTACTTC. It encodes CASSQARTLNGAQYF.

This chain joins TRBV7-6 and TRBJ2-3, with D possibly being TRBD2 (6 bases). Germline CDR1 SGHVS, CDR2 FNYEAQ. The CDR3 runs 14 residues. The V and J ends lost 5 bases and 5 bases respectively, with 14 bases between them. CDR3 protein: CASSPTSGLDTQYF. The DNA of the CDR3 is TGTGCCAGCAGCCCAACGTCGGGACTAGATACGCAGTATTTT.

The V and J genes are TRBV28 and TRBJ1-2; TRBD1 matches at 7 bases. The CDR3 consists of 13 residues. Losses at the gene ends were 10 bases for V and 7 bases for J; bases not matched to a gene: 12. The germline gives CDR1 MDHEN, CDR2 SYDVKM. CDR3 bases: TGTGCCACTCGCGACAGGGCACCTATTGGCTACACCTTC. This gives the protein CATRDRAPIGYTF.

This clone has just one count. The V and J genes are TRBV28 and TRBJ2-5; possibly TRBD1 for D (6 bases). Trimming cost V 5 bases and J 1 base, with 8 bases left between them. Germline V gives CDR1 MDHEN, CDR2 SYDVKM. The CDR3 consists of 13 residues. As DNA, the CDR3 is TGTGCCAGCAGTCTCAGGGGCCAAGAGACCCAGTACTTC. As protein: CASSLRGQETQYF.

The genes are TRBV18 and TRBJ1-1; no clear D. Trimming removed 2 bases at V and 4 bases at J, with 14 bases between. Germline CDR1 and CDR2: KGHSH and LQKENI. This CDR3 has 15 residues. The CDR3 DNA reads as TGTGCCAGCTCACCATCGGGCCGGGGAGGCACTGAAGCTTTCTTT. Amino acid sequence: CASSPSGRGGTEAFF.

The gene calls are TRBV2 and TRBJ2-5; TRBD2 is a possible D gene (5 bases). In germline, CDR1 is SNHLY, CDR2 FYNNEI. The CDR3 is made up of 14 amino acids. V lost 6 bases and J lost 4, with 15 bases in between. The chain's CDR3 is CASRRSPAGETQYF. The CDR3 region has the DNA TGTGCCAGCAGGAGAAGTCCTGCGGGAGAGACCCAGTACTTC.

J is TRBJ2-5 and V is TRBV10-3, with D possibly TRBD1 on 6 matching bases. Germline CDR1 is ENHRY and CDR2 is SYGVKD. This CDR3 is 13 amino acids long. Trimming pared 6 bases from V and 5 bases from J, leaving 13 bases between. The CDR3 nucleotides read TGTGCCATCAGGGGGGCGGTCGGGGAGACCCAGTACTTC. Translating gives CAIRGAVGETQYF.

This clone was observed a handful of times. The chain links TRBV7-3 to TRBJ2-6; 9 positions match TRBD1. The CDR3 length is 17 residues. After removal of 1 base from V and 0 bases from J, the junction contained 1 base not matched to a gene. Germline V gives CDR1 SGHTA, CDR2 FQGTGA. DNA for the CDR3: TGTGCCAGCAGCTTAAGGGGACAGGGCTCTGGGGCCAACGTCCTGACTTTC. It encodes CASSLRGQGSGANVLTF.